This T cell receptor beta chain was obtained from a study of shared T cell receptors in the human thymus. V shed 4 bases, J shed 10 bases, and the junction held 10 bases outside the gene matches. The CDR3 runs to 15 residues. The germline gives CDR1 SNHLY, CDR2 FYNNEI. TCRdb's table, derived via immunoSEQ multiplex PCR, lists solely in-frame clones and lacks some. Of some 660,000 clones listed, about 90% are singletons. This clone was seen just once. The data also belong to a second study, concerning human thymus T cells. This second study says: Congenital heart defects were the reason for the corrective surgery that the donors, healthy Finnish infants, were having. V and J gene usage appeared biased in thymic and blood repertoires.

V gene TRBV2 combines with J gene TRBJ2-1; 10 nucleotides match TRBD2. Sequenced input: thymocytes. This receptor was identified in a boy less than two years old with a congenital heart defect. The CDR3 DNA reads TGTGCCAGCAGTGTTACACTAGCGGGGCACCCAGAGCAGTTCTTC. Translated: CASSVTLAGHPEQFF.